The entry that follows covers one T cell receptor (beta chain) sequence. This table comes from immunoSEQ multiplex PCR, and its TCRdb copy is limited to in-frame clones, with some not included. The sample contains more than 10,000 clones, about nine tenths of which appear only once. This entry comes from a study of T cell changes during pregnancy in multiple sclerosis. The sequence came from a female donor in good health, enrolled as a control in a pregnancy study. The sample was CD8+ T cells from peripheral blood mononuclear cells, taken in the second trimester of pregnancy.

The CDR3 region has the DNA TGTGCCAGCAGCGCGGGACTAGCGGGGGACAATGAGCAGTTCTTC. As protein: CASSAGLAGDNEQFF. The chain carries TRBV7-3 and TRBJ2-1, with TRBD2 matching over 14 bases. Germline loops: CDR1 SGHTA, CDR2 FQGTGA. The CDR3 has 15 amino acids. Trimming at V came to 5 bases and at J to 5 bases, leaving 2 bases not matched to a gene.